The subject of this entry is one T cell receptor beta chain. What it recognizes is unknown. The junction departs from the called germline gene at one end, perhaps through a read error. The record originates from a study of T cell responses to AZD1222 COVID-19 vaccine. Study results and limitations: A rise in Spike-specific TCR breadth and depth followed two AZD1222 doses. White British people made up most donors, females outnumbered males, and clonal diversity was possibly underestimated.

The germline CDR1 and CDR2 sequences are MNHNS and SASEGT. This CDR3 has 14 residues. TCRdb keeps only in-frame clones here, not all; method: immunoSEQ multiplex PCR. Of about 54,000 clones listed, roughly 90% were seen once; the top ten hold approximately 2%. The starting material was peripheral blood, obtained on day 0 of AZD1222 vaccination. This rearrangement joins TRBV6-1 to TRBJ2-5, with 9 bases identical to TRBD1. The TCR comes from an adult in good health. In DNA form, the CDR3 reads TGTGCCAGCAGTATGGGACAGGGCCAAGAGCCCCAGTACTTC. Translation gives CASSMGQGQEPQYF.